Below, 27 T cell receptor beta chains from the same sample are listed, as sequenced in a study of blood T cell repertoires in COVID-19. Generated by immunoSEQ multiplex PCR, the TCRdb table keeps only in-frame clones and is missing some. The sample carries hundreds of thousands of clones, 79% recorded once. The sample taken for sequencing was peripheral blood. These receptors were obtained from a woman in her thirties or forties with active or convalescent COVID-19.

The V call is TRBV7-2, the J call TRBJ2-2; perhaps TRBD1 as D (5 bases). CDR1 and CDR2 (germline): SGHTA, FQGNSA. CDR3 size: 15 residues. V was cut by 5 bases and J by 1 base, with 11 bases left in between. CDR3 sequence reads: CASSPSRGNTGELFF. CDR3 nucleotides: TGTGCCAGCAGCCCGAGTAGGGGGAACACCGGGGAGCTGTTTTTT.

The rearrangement links TRBV7-9 to TRBJ2-2; 7 nucleotides match TRBD1. Germline CDR1 reads SEHNR; CDR2 reads FQNEAQ (reference sequence). CDR3 length equals 16 residues. J lost 6 bases, V lost 3 bases, and 10 bases had no gene match. Written as DNA, the CDR3 is TGTGCCAGCAGCTTTCCTCGACAGGGAAGGGCCGGGGAGCTGTTTTTT. Protein: CASSFPRQGRAGELFF. The full variable domain, its missing parts supplied by reference TRBV7-9 and TRBJ2-2, is DTGVSQNPRHKITKRGQNVTFRCDPISEHNRLYWYRQTLGQGPEFLTYFQNEAQLEKSRLLSDRFSAERPKGSFSTLEIQRTEQGDSAMYLCASSFPRQGRAGELFFGEGSRLTVL.

This clone showed up just once. V and J are TRBV5-1 and TRBJ1-1; 10 nucleotides align to TRBD1. This CDR3 region has 16 residues. Germline assignment: CDR1 SGHRS and CDR2 YFSETQ. With 0 bases clipped from V and 5 bases from J, the junction kept 7 bases outside the gene matches. The CDR3 reads CASSLGGQGMMTEAFF. In DNA, the CDR3 is TGCGCCAGCAGCTTGGGGGGACAGGGGATGATGACTGAAGCTTTCTTT.

V is TRBV28 and J is TRBJ1-3, with D tentatively TRBD1 (5 bases). The CDR3 consists of 15 residues. V gave up 6 bases and J gave up 3 bases, with 15 bases separating them. Per germline, CDR1 MDHEN and CDR2 SYDVKM. The CDR3 sequence is CASRESRDYGNTIYF. The CDR3 region has the DNA TGTGCCAGCAGGGAAAGTAGGGACTATGGAAACACCATATATTTT.

The J gene is TRBJ1-1, the V gene TRBV6-6; unclear D gene. This CDR3 has 15 residues. The germline CDR1 and CDR2 sequences are MNHNY and SVGAGI (reference sequence). V lost 5 bases and J lost 2, with 15 bases in between. The CDR3: CASSSPGKVNTEAFF. The CDR3 DNA is TGTGCCAGCAGTAGTCCGGGAAAAGTTAACACTGAAGCTTTCTTT.

This rearrangement joins TRBV9 to TRBJ2-2; possible D gene TRBD2, 6 bases. The CDR3 extends over 14 amino acids. V was clipped by 3 bases and J by 8 bases, with 14 bases between them. Looked up from germline, CDR1 is SGDLS and CDR2 is YYNGEE. This chain's CDR3 is CASSEPPRGGELFF. The CDR3 coding sequence is TGTGCCAGCAGCGAGCCGCCCCGGGGGGGGGAGCTGTTTTTT.

As for this clone: The same CDR3 is also encoded by other DNA sequences in this sample. The chain recombines TRBV19 with TRBJ1-2, with TRBD1 identical over 7 bases. Trimming cost V 3 bases and J 3 bases; bases outside gene matches: 1. The length of the CDR3 is 13 residues. CDR1 is LNHDA, CDR2 SQIVND, per germline (reference sequence). CDR3 bases: TGTGCCAGTAGTATTCAGGGGGACTATGGCTACACCTTC. Protein: CASSIQGDYGYTF. Full variable domain (rest looked up from reference TRBV19 and TRBJ1-2): DGGITQSPKYLFRKEGQNVTLSCEQNLNHDAMYWYRQDPGQGLRLIYYSQIVNDFQKGDIAEGYSVSREKKESFPLTVTSAQKNPTAFYLCASSIQGDYGYTFGSGTRLTVV.

This clone has a handful of counts. The J gene is TRBJ1-2, the V gene TRBV12-3 or TRBV12-4, with D possibly TRBD1 on 6 matching bases. V was pared by 3 bases and J by 7 bases, with 12 bases between. The CDR3 spans 13 residues. The CDR3 reads CASSLGAGVGYTF. The CDR3 bases are TGTGCCAGCAGTTTGGGGGCCGGGGTTGGCTACACCTTC.

The gene calls are TRBV9 and TRBJ2-1; weak D call: TRBD2 (5 bases). CDR1 is SGDLS, CDR2 YYNGEE, per germline. The CDR3 loop spans 13 amino acids. Trimming stripped 0 bases from V and 6 bases from J, with 7 bases between. CDR3 sequence (DNA): TGTGCCAGCAGCGTAGCGGGGTCCAATGAGCAGTTCTTC. Its translation: CASSVAGSNEQFF.

The chain uses TRBV5-6 and TRBJ1-4; the match to TRBD1 covers 9 bases. The CDR3 runs to 14 residues. CDR1 SGHDT and CDR2 YYEEEE come from the germline V gene. The V segment lost 2 bases and the J segment 7 bases; nucleotides outside the gene matches: 3. CDR3 protein: CASSFRQGGEKLFF. The CDR3, as DNA: TGTGCCAGCAGCTTCCGACAGGGGGGTGAAAAACTGTTTTTT.

The genes are TRBV15 and TRBJ2-3; no clear D. The CDR3 has 15 residues. Trimming removed 5 bases at V and 2 bases at J, with 14 bases between. Germline lookup yields CDR1 LNHNV and CDR2 YYDKDF (reference sequence). CDR3 nucleotides: TGTGCCACCAGCTTCCGCTCAGGCTTCACAGATACGCAGTATTTT. The encoded protein is CATSFRSGFTDTQYF.

For this clone: Other DNA sequences within the sample encode an identical CDR3. V and J are TRBV5-1 and TRBJ1-1, with 8 bases that match TRBD1. This CDR3 spans 13 amino acids. The germline CDR1 and CDR2 sequences are SGHRS and YFSETQ. V dropped 3 bases and J dropped 4; count of bases not matched to a gene: 2. CDR3 in DNA: TGCGCCAGCAGCTCTACAGGGGGCACTGAAGCTTTCTTT. It translates to CASSSTGGTEAFF.

The DNA of the CDR3 is TGTGCCAGCAGCCAAGCCCCGGGACAGGTTAGCTCTGGAAACACCATATATTTT. Its translation: CASSQAPGQVSSGNTIYF. The chain couples TRBV3-1 (or the pseudogene TRBV3-2) to TRBJ1-3, with 8 bases fitting TRBD1. In germline, CDR1 is LGHDT, CDR2 YNNKEL (reference sequence). Germline trimming cut 1 base from V and 0 bases from J; bases unmatched to any gene: 8. There are 18 residues in the CDR3.

The chain joins TRBV30 to TRBJ1-1; 11 positions agree with TRBD1. Trimming at V came to 2 bases and at J to 5 bases, leaving 4 bases not matched to a gene. This CDR3 spans 14 amino acids. Germline lookup yields CDR1 GTSNPN and CDR2 SVGIG (reference sequence). DNA of the CDR3: TGTGCCTGGAGTTCCGGGACAGGGGGGACTGAAGCTTTCTTT. Translating it yields CAWSSGTGGTEAFF.

This chain joins TRBV6-2 or TRBV6-3 and TRBJ1-1; D gene ambiguous. CDR1 is MNHEY, CDR2 SVGEGT, per germline. V was trimmed by 0 bases and J by 1 base, leaving 6 bases between them. The CDR3 contains 14 residues. CDR3 sequence reads: CASSYSPGNTEAFF. The DNA of the CDR3 is TGTGCCAGCAGTTACTCGCCGGGGAACACTGAAGCTTTCTTT.

The chain couples TRBV19 to TRBJ1-5; D is undetermined. Trimming pared 2 bases from V and 5 bases from J, leaving 10 bases between. Germline loops: CDR1 LNHDA, CDR2 SQIVND (reference sequence). The CDR3 is 14 amino acids. This CDR3 reads CASSIPGKHQPQHF. The CDR3 region has the DNA TGTGCCAGTAGTATACCGGGGAAGCATCAGCCCCAGCATTTT.

The rearrangement uses TRBV27 and TRBJ1-1; D might be TRBD1 (6 bases). This CDR3 spans 15 amino acids. Deletions cut 6 bases from V and 2 bases from J, with 16 bases between. From germline, CDR1 is MNHEY and CDR2 SMNVEV (reference sequence). This chain's CDR3 is CASSSGGALNTEAFF. The DNA for the CDR3 is TGTGCCAGCAGCTCGGGGGGGGCGTTAAACACTGAAGCTTTCTTT.

The chain recombines TRBV28 with TRBJ1-2; D is possibly TRBD1 (5 bases). The ends were cut back, 7 bases at V and 3 bases at J, with 21 bases in the middle. Germline V gives CDR1 MDHEN, CDR2 SYDVKM. The CDR3 is made up of 16 amino acids. The CDR3 sequence is CASTMPGNRLYYGYTF. The CDR3 DNA follows: TGTGCCAGCACGATGCCAGGGAACCGCCTATACTATGGCTACACCTTC.

The chain combines TRBV5-1 with TRBJ2-3; the match to TRBD1 covers 12 bases. CDR1 and CDR2 (germline): SGHRS, YFSETQ. With V trimmed by 4 bases and J by 2 bases, 5 bases remained unmatched. The CDR3 has 16 amino acids. As DNA, the CDR3 is TGCGCCAGCAGCCAATGGGACAGGGGGCTCACAGATACGCAGTATTTT. This gives the protein CASSQWDRGLTDTQYF.

The rearrangement joins TRBV6-5 to TRBJ1-1, with 8 bases that match TRBD1. The CDR3 is 14 residues long. Germline lookup yields CDR1 MNHEY and CDR2 SVGAGI. V shed 9 bases, J shed 10 bases, and the junction held 16 bases outside the gene matches. CDR3 amino acids: CASLPAYRGGTAFF. CDR3 nucleotide sequence: TGTGCCAGTCTCCCGGCCTACAGGGGGGGAACAGCTTTCTTT.

A note on this clone: Other nucleotide sequences from this sample produce the same CDR3. The gene calls are TRBV30 and TRBJ2-6; 7 bases fit TRBD1. CDR3 length: 14 amino acids. Trimming cost V 5 bases and J 4 bases; bases outside gene matches: 5. Germline V gene lookup returns CDR1 GTSNPN and CDR2 SVGIG (reference sequence). The CDR3 region is CAWETGAGANVLTF. CDR3 coding DNA: TGTGCCTGGGAAACAGGGGCCGGGGCCAACGTCCTGACTTTC.

CDR3 region: CASSPVLMNTEAFF. The CDR3 DNA is TGTGCCAGCAGTCCAGTTCTCATGAACACTGAAGCTTTCTTT. This chain joins TRBV27 and TRBJ1-1; D call uncertain. Trimming removed 5 bases from V and 0 bases from J, with 10 bases in between. From germline, CDR1 is MNHEY and CDR2 SMNVEV (reference sequence). CDR3 size: 14 residues.

The rearrangement links TRBV4-2 to TRBJ2-3, with 9 nucleotides matching TRBD1. CDR1 and CDR2 (germline): LGHNA, YNFKEQ. Trimming cost V 3 bases and J 5 bases; bases outside gene matches: 9. CDR3 size: 16 residues. CDR3 bases: TGTGCCAGCAGCCAGTCTTGGACAGGGGATGTAGATACGCAGTATTTT. It encodes CASSQSWTGDVDTQYF.

The V call is TRBV30, the J call TRBJ1-2, with TRBD1 identical over 7 bases. The V and J ends lost 0 bases and 6 bases, in that order; junction bases with no gene match: 7. The CDR3 is made up of 14 amino acids. CDR1 and CDR2 (germline): GTSNPN, SVGIG (reference sequence). The CDR3: CAWSVRGQGDGYTF. Here the CDR3 DNA reads TGTGCCTGGAGTGTACGGGGGCAGGGGGATGGCTACACCTTC.

This chain links TRBV9 with TRBJ2-7; no firm D call. CDR3 size: 14 residues. Germline V gene sequence: CDR1 SGDLS, CDR2 YYNGEE. V shed 4 bases and J shed 3 bases, with 14 bases lying between them. CDR3 nucleotide sequence: TGTGCCAGCAGCCCTCAGATACGAGGCTACGAGCAGTACTTC. Encoded protein: CASSPQIRGYEQYF.

The chain couples TRBV27 to TRBJ1-5, with TRBD1 as a possible D gene (6 bases). With 6 bases removed from V and 5 bases from J, the gap between germline ends came to 14 bases. The germline V gene has CDR1 MNHEY and CDR2 SMNVEV (reference sequence). This CDR3 is 14 amino acids long. This CDR3 is CASRLQGPDQPQHF. The CDR3, as DNA: TGTGCCAGCAGGCTACAGGGTCCAGATCAGCCCCAGCATTTT.

The chain couples TRBV7-2 to TRBJ2-3, with unresolved D. This CDR3 is built from 13 residues. CDR1 is SGHTA and CDR2 is FQGNSA in the germline V gene. Trimming left V 2 bases short and J 1 base short, with 4 bases between. The CDR3 DNA sequence: TGTGCCAGCAGCTTACCGGGCACAGATACGCAGTATTTT. The encoded protein is CASSLPGTDTQYF.